This TCR beta chain is drawn from a study of CD8 T cells in Susac syndrome. Study findings and constraints: A relatively small number of individuals underwent TCR sequencing and HLA analysis.

Comment on this clonotype: Its antigen is as yet unknown.

The multiple sclerosis control cohort comprised treatment-naive individuals presenting with stable or active relapsing-remitting disease. Negative magnetic isolation gave CD8+ and CD4+ cells; FACS enriched CD8+ TEMRA. This CDR3 is 12 amino acids long. V lost 2 bases, J lost 6 bases, and 8 bases lay in between. Germline-derived CDR1 and CDR2 are MNHEY and SVGAGI. When the RNA was reverse transcribed, random hexamers were used with an input of roughly 0.5 to 1 ug. Each CDR3 protein gets one entry after TCRdb re-called the immunoSEQ multiplex PCR reads with MiXCR. This repertoire shows about 280,000 distinct CDR3 sequences, roughly 85% found once; its top ten account for approximately 0.11%.

Sequences were obtained from CD8+ T cells from PBMCs. V usage is TRBV6-5 and J usage is TRBJ2-7; the D call may be TRBD1 or TRBD2 (5 bases each). This clonotype was obtained from a human donor with multiple sclerosis. The CDR3 loop is CASSYGGSEQYF. The CDR3 coding sequence is TGTGCCAGCAGTTACGGGGGTTCCGAGCAGTACTTC.